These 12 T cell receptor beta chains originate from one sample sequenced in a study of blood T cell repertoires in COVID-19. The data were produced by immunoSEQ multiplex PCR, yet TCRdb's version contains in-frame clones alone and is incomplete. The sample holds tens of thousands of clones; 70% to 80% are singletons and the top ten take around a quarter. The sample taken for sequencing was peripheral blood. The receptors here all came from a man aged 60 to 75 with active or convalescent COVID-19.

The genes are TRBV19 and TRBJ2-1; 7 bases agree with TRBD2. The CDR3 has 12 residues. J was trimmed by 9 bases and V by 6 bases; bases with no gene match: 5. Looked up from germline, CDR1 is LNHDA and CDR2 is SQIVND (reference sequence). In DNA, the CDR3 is TGTGCCAGTAGGGGGCCGGGGGGTGAGCAGTTCTTC. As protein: CASRGPGGEQFF.

CDR3: CASSSGETQYF. The CDR3 bases are TGTGCCAGCAGCTCGGGGGAGACCCAGTACTTC. The chain joins TRBV7-2 to TRBJ2-5, with D possibly matching TRBD2 (5 bases). Looked up from germline, CDR1 is SGHTA and CDR2 is FQGNSA. Trimming took 4 bases from V and 5 from J, leaving 5 bases between them. The CDR3 loop spans 11 amino acids.

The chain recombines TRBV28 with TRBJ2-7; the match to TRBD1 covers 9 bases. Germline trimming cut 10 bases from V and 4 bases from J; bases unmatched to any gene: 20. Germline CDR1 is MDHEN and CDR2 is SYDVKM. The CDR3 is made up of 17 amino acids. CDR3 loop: CATSPGQGSGRSYEQYF. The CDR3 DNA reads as TGTGCCACCTCCCCGGGACAGGGATCGGGAAGGTCTTACGAGCAGTACTTC.

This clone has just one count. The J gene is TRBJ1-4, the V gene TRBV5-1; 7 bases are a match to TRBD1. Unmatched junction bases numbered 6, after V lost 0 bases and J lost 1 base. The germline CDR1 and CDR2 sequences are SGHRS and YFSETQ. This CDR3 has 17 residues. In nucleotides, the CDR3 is TGCGCCAGCAGCTTGGATGGAGGGGGCCAAACTAATGAAAAACTGTTTTTT. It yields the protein CASSLDGGGQTNEKLFF.

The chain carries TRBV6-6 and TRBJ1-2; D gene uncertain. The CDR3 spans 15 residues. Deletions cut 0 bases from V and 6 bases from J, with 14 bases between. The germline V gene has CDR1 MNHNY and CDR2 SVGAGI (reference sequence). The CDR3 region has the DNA TGTGCCAGCAGTTACTCCACCCAAGGGAGGGATGGCTACACCTTC. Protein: CASSYSTQGRDGYTF.

This CDR3 is CASSYYRGQPQHF. The DNA of the CDR3 is TGTGCCAGCAGTTACTACCGGGGACAGCCCCAGCATTTT. The chain has TRBV6-2 or TRBV6-3 and TRBJ1-5; D gene uncertain. The CDR3 runs 13 residues. The germline V gene encodes CDR1 MNHEY and CDR2 SVGEGT. The ends were cut back, 1 base at V and 7 bases at J, with 8 bases in the middle.

In DNA form, the CDR3 reads TGTGCCAGCAGCCTCGCGAGCTACGAGCAGTACTTC. Amino acid sequence: CASSLASYEQYF. The V gene is TRBV12-3 or TRBV12-4, the J gene TRBJ2-7; D remains unclear. The V end was cut by 6 bases, the J end by 3 bases, with 9 bases between. This CDR3 spans 12 amino acids.

For the CDR3, the DNA is TGTGCCATCAGTGTTGGGCCCGGGAGTGGCTACACCTTC. As protein: CAISVGPGSGYTF. The chain joins TRBV10-3 to TRBJ1-2; the D is unclear. Germline CDR1 reads ENHRY; CDR2 reads SYGVKD. The CDR3 loop spans 13 amino acids. Trimming pared 4 bases from V and 7 bases from J, leaving 13 bases between.

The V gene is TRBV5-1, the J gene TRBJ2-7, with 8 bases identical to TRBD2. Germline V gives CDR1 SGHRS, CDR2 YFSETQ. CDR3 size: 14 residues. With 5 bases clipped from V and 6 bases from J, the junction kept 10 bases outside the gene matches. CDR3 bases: TGCGCCAGCAGAACCGGGACTAGTTTCTTCGAGCAGTACTTC. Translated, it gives CASRTGTSFFEQYF.

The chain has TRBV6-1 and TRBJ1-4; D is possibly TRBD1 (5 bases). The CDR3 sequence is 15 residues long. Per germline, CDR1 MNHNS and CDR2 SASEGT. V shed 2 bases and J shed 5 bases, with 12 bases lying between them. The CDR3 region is CASSEQWGLNEKLFF. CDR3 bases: TGTGCCAGCAGTGAACAATGGGGACTGAATGAAAAACTGTTTTTT.

The CDR3 here is CASSLDAQGTGNTIYF. As DNA, the CDR3 is TGTGCCAGCAGCTTAGACGCACAGGGCACTGGAAACACCATATATTTT. This rearrangement joins TRBV11-2 to TRBJ1-3, with a tentative D call TRBD1 (6 bases). The V gene lost 0 bases and the J gene lost 2 bases, with 11 bases spanning the gap. The CDR3 covers 16 residues. The germline gives CDR1 SGHAT, CDR2 FQNNGV. Combining the CDR3 with reference TRBV11-2 and TRBJ1-3 gives the whole variable domain EAGVAQSPRYKIIEKRQSVAFWCNPISGHATLYWYQQILGQGPKLLIQFQNNGVVDDSQLPKDRFSAERLKGVDSTLKIQPAKLEDSAVYLCASSLDAQGTGNTIYFGEGSWLTVV.

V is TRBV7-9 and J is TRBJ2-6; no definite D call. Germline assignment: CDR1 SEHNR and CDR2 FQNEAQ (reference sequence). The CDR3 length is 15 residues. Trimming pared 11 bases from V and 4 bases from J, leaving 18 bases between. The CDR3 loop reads CAAPRGSAGANVLTF. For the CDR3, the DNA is TGTGCCGCCCCTCGCGGTTCAGCGGGGGCCAACGTCCTGACTTTC.